This TCR beta chain emerged from a study of shared clonotypes between healthy human individuals. Study background: For every donor, three CD4 naive, three CD4 memory, two CD8 naive and one CD8 memory plates were used.

CD45RO+ cells went into CD8 memory alongside CCR7-negative CD45RA+ TemRA cells. The V end was cut by 5 bases, the J end by 0 bases, with 5 bases between. CDR3 length: 14 residues. Germline CDR1 LNHDA, CDR2 SQIVND (reference sequence). Libraries were prepared by immunoSEQ multiplex PCR; TCRdb keeps only in-frame clonotypes and omits some of them. The sample lists fewer than 850,000 clones; less than 95% were seen once. Specimen: memory CD8+ T cells from PBMCs. Subset defined: CD45RO+ cells pooled with CCR7-negative TemRA cells. The chain links TRBV19 to TRBJ2-6; D is undetermined. This sequence was found in a young man in good health. Some clones in this sample may be carry-over from other donors' samples. The CDR3 DNA reads as TGTGCCAGTAGTTCATACTCTGGGGCCAACGTCCTGACTTTC. This encodes CASSSYSGANVLTF.